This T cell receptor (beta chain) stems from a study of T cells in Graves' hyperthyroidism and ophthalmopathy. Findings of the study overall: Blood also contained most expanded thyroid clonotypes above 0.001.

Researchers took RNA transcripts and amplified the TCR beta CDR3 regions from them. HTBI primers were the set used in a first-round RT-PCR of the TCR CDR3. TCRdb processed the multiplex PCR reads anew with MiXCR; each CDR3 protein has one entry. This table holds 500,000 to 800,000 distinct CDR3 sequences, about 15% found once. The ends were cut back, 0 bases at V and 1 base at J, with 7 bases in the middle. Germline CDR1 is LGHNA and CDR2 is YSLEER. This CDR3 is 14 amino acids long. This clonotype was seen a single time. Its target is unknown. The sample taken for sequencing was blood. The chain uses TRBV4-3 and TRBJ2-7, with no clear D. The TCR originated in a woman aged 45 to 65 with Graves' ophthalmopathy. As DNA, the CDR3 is TGCGCCAGCAGCCAAGATATGGTGTCCTACGAGCAGTACTTC. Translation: CASSQDMVSYEQYF.